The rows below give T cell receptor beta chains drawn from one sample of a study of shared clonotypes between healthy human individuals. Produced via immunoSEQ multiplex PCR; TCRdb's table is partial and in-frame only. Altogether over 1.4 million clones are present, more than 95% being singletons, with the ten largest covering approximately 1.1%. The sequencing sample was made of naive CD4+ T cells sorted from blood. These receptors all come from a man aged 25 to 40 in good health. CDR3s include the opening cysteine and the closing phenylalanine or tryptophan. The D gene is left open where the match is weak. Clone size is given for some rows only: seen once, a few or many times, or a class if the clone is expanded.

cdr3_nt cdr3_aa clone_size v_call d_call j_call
TGTGCCAGCTCACCCTCAGGGATACAGCCCCAGCATTTT CASSPSGIQPQHF - TRBV18 - TRBJ1-5
TGTGCCAGTAGAGGGACAGGGATGTCCTACGAGCAGTACTTC CASRGTGMSYEQYF - TRBV19 TRBD1 TRBJ2-7
TGTGCCAGTAGTTTTCAGAACGAGCCCCTAGCTTTCTTT CASSFQNEPLAFF - TRBV19 - TRBJ1-1
TGTGCCAGCAGTCGGGACAGGGTCTACAATGAGCAGTTCTTC CASSRDRVYNEQFF - TRBV28 TRBD1 TRBJ2-1
TGTGCCAGCAGTGTTACCTATCTCCGGGAGACCCAGTACTTC CASSVTYLRETQYF - TRBV2 - TRBJ2-5
TGTGCCAGTAGTATTGGAGGGCCTGACTATGGCTACACCTTC CASSIGGPDYGYTF - TRBV19 - TRBJ1-2
TGTGCCAGCAGCGTGAGGCTCGACTACAATGAGCAGTTCTTC CASSVRLDYNEQFF - TRBV9 - TRBJ2-1
TGTGCCAGCAGTTTAGCGTCCAGGGGAAGGGCCAAAAACATTCAGTACTTC CASSLASRGRAKNIQYF - TRBV28 - TRBJ2-4
TGTGCCAGTAGTAATACAGGTACCCGGGGCAATCAGCCCCAGCATTTT CASSNTGTRGNQPQHF once TRBV19 - TRBJ1-5
TGTGCCAGCAGCCCCGGGTGGGTTGGCCGCAATGAGCAGTTCTTC CASSPGWVGRNEQFF - TRBV7-2 - TRBJ2-1
TGTGCCAGCAGCCACGCCCAGGGACTAGCGGATGCAGATACGCAGTATTTT CASSHAQGLADADTQYF - TRBV4-2 TRBD2 TRBJ2-3
TGTGCCAGCAGCTTAGCGGGCAGCGGGGAGCTGTTTTTT CASSLAGSGELFF - TRBV7-2 - TRBJ2-2
TGTGCCAGTAGTCGTCTGGGTACGAACACTGAAGCTTTCTTT CASSRLGTNTEAFF - TRBV19 - TRBJ1-1
TGCGCCAGCAGCCAAGATCTAGGTCGGACTAGCTATGGCTACACCTTC CASSQDLGRTSYGYTF - TRBV4-1 - TRBJ1-2
TGTGCTAGCAGCCCAACAAGCCTTAACACCGGGGAGCTGTTTTTT CASSPTSLNTGELFF - TRBV7-7 - TRBJ2-2
TGTGCCAGCTCACCACCGGACAGTCAGCAACAGGCCCAGTACTTC CASSPPDSQQQAQYF - TRBV18 - TRBJ2-5
TGCGCCAGCAGCCAAGAAAAGGCAGGACTCTATGGCTACACCTTC CASSQEKAGLYGYTF - TRBV4-1 - TRBJ1-2
TGTGCCAGCAGTTTAAAGGGTGGCATCTACGAGCAGTACTTC CASSLKGGIYEQYF - TRBV27 - TRBJ2-7
TGTGCCAGCAGCGTAGATCCTAGCGGGAGGTTGGCCGGGGAGCTGTTTTTT CASSVDPSGRLAGELFF - TRBV9 TRBD2 TRBJ2-2
TGTGCCAGCAGTGACCGTATTTATGAGCAGTTCTTC CASSDRIYEQFF - TRBV27 - TRBJ2-1
TGTGCCAGCAGCTTCAGGCGGACAGGGGAAGGGGAGCAGTACTTC CASSFRRTGEGEQYF - TRBV7-9 TRBD1 TRBJ2-7
TGTGCCAGCAGTTCAGGGGCAGGCTACGAGCAGTACTTC CASSSGAGYEQYF - TRBV7-7 - TRBJ2-7
TGTGCCAGCAGCGCGATCCGGGACGGCCTTGTTTACTCTGGAAACACCATATATTTT CASSAIRDGLVYSGNTIYF - TRBV7-2 - TRBJ1-3
TGTGCCAGCAGTCAGGGACAGGAGGTTGGTGGCTACACCTTC CASSQGQEVGGYTF - TRBV28 TRBD1 TRBJ1-2
TGTGCCAGCAGCCTCCGTGGGGGGCTCCGCACCGGGGAGCTGTTTTTT CASSLRGGLRTGELFF - TRBV28 - TRBJ2-2
TGTGCCAGCAGGAAAGGTGGCTCCTACGAGCAGTACTTC CASRKGGSYEQYF - TRBV5-5 - TRBJ2-7
TGTGCCAGCAGCTTGCCTACGAACACCGGGGAGCTGTTTTTT CASSLPTNTGELFF - TRBV13 - TRBJ2-2
TGTGCCAGCAGCCTCGGACAGGGATGGGTAGACTATGGCTACACCTTC CASSLGQGWVDYGYTF - TRBV5-6 TRBD1 TRBJ1-2
TGTGCCAGTAAGGTTGACGCGACAGGCGGCTACACCTTC CASKVDATGGYTF once TRBV19 - TRBJ1-2
TGTGCCAGCTCACCCCTGGGACAGGGTTACGAGCAGTACTTC CASSPLGQGYEQYF - TRBV18 TRBD1 TRBJ2-7
TGTGCCAGCAGTTTAGATTTGGGCACAGATACGCAGTATTTT CASSLDLGTDTQYF - TRBV27 - TRBJ2-3
TGTGCCACCAGCAGAGATCAACTAGCGCCCACCACAGATACGCAGTATTTT CATSRDQLAPTTDTQYF - TRBV15 TRBD2 TRBJ2-3
TGTGCCACGGCTGATGGGTGGAAAGAGACCCAGTACTTC CATADGWKETQYF - TRBV15 - TRBJ2-5
TGTGCCAGCAGTTTGGCGACAGGCCAGTACTTC CASSLATGQYF - TRBV28 - TRBJ2-7
TGCGCCAGCAGCTCGGGGGGGTTCACAGATACGCAGTATTTT CASSSGGFTDTQYF - TRBV5-1 TRBD2 TRBJ2-3
TGTGCCAGCAGTTACTCGCGGGTGGGGAACATTCAGTACTTC CASSYSRVGNIQYF few TRBV6-5 - TRBJ2-4
TGTGCCAGCAGTCCCCGGACAGGCCCCTACGAGCAGTACTTC CASSPRTGPYEQYF few TRBV6-5 TRBD1 TRBJ2-7